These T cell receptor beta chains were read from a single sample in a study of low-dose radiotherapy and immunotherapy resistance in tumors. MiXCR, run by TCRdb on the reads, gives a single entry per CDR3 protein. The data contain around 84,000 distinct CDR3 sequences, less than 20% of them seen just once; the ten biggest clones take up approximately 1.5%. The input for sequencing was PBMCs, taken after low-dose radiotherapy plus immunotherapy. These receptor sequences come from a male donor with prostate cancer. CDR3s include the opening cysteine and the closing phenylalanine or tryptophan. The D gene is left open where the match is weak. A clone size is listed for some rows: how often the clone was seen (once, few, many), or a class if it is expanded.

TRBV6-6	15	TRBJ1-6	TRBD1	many	TGTGCCAGCAGGGGACAGGGGGCCCATAATTCACCCCTCCACTTT	CASRGQGAHNSPLHF
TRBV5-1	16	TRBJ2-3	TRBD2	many	TGTGCCAGCAGCTCTGGACTAGCGGGAGGGACAGATACGCAGTATTTT	CASSSGLAGGTDTQYF
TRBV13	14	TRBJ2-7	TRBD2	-	TGTGCCAGCAGCTTAAGCGGGACGGCCTACGAGCAGTACTTC	CASSLSGTAYEQYF
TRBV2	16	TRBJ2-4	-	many	TGTGCCAGCAGTGCTCGAGTTCTCGTCGCCAAAAACATTCAGTACTTC	CASSARVLVAKNIQYF
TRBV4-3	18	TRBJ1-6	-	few	TGCGCCAGCAGCCAATTGGTGGGCAGGGCCCTTCGGGGTTCACCCCTCCACTTT	CASSQLVGRALRGSPLHF
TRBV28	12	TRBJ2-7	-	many	TGTGCCAGCGGCCGTAGCTCCTACGAGCAGTACTTC	CASGRSSYEQYF
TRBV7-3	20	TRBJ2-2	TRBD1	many	TGTGCCAGCAGCTTGTTCGGTCTGGGTCGACAGGGTGGTTCGACCGGGGAGCTGTTTTTT	CASSLFGLGRQGGSTGELFF
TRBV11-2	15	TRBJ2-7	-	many	TGTGCCAGCAGCGGGGTGATGGTTCGGTCCTACGAGCAGTACTTC	CASSGVMVRSYEQYF
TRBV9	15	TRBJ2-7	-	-	TGTGCCAGCAGCTCCGCTCCCGCTCAGGGATACGAGCAGTACTTC	CASSSAPAQGYEQYF
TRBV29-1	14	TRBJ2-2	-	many	TGCAGCGTTGAAGCCGGAGTGGGCACCGGGGAGCTGTTTTTT	CSVEAGVGTGELFF
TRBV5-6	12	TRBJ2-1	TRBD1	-	TGTGCCAGCTTAGGGGGCGCAAGGGAGCAGTTCTTC	CASLGGAREQFF
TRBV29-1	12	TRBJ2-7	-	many	TGCAGCGTTGAGTTTGGAGGTTACGAGCAGTACTTC	CSVEFGGYEQYF
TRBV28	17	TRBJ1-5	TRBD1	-	TGTGCCAGCAGTCACGATGACAAGGGACAGAAGGATCAGCCCCAGCATTTT	CASSHDDKGQKDQPQHF
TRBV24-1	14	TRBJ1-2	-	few	TGTGCCACCAGTGACACGACAGGTCTCTATGGCTACACCTTC	CATSDTTGLYGYTF
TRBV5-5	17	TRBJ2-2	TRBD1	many	TGTGCCAGCAGCGGACCGGGACAGGGGAGTATGACCGGGGAGCTGTTTTTT	CASSGPGQGSMTGELFF
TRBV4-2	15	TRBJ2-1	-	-	TGTGCCAGCAGCCAAGTTCTCGGGGGCTACAATGAGCAGTTCTTC	CASSQVLGGYNEQFF
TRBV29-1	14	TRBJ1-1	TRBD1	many	TGCAGCGTTGTTTGGGACAGGGGTGTTATAGGAGCTTTCTTT	CSVVWDRGVIGAFF
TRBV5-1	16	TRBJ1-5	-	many	TGCGCCAGCAGCTTGGAATCAGGGGAAGGCAATCAGCCCCAGCATTTT	CASSLESGEGNQPQHF
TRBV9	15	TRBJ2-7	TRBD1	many	TGTGCCAGCAGCTTGACCGGGACAGGGGTCGACGAGCAGTACTTC	CASSLTGTGVDEQYF
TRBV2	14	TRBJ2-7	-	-	TGTGCCAGCAGTGCCCCCCTTTCAGGGCCCGAGCAGTACTTC	CASSAPLSGPEQYF
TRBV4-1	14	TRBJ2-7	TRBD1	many	TGCGCCAGCAGCCACCCGGGACAGTCCTACGAGCAGTACTTC	CASSHPGQSYEQYF
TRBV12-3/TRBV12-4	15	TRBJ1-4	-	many	TGTGCCAGCACGATGCGGGGAGGGACTAATGAAAAACTGTTTTTT	CASTMRGGTNEKLFF
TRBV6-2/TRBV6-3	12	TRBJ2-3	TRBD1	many	TGTGCCACCCGACAGGGCGCAGATACGCAGTATTTT	CATRQGADTQYF
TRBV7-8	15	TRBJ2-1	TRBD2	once	TGTGCCAGCAGCTTTCACCCCGGGGACTACAATGGGCAGTTCTTC	CASSFHPGDYNGQFF
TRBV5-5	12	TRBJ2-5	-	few	TGTGCCAGCAGTCGGTCCAGAGAGACCCAGTACTTC	CASSRSRETQYF
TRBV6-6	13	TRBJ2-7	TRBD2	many	TGTGCCAGCAAACCAGCGGGAGGGAGAGAGCAGTACTTC	CASKPAGGREQYF
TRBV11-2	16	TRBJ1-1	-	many	TGTGCCAGCAGCTACGACAGACCAGGCATGAACACTGAAGCTTTCTTT	CASSYDRPGMNTEAFF
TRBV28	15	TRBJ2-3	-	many	TGTGCCAGCAGTTTTGGTGACAGGCTCACAGATACGCAGTATTTT	CASSFGDRLTDTQYF
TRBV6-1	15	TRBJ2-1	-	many	TGTGCCAGCAGTGAATCCTGGAGCTCCTACAATGAGCAGTTCTTC	CASSESWSSYNEQFF
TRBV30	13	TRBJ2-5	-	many	TGTGCCTGGACCGTGGGGGAGGCGGAGACCCAGTACTTC	CAWTVGEAETQYF
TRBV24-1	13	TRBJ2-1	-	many	TGTGCCACCAGTGATGGGGCGAGGGTTGAGCAGTTCTTC	CATSDGARVEQFF
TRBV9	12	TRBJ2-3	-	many	TGTGCCAGCAGCGTAGAGCAAGATACGCAGTATTTT	CASSVEQDTQYF
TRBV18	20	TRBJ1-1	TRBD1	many	TGTGCCAGCTCGGGTGGAGCGTCCGGAGACAGGGTGGGATTGAGCGCTGAAGCTTTCTTT	CASSGGASGDRVGLSAEAFF
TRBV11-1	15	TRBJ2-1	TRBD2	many	TGTGCCAGCAGCTTAAGCGGGATCTACTACAATGAGCAGTTCTTC	CASSLSGIYYNEQFF
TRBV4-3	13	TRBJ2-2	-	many	TGCGCCAGCAGCCAAGAGAGGGCCCGGGAGCTGTTTTTT	CASSQERARELFF
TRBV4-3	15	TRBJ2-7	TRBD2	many	TGCGCCAGCAGCCAAGGGGGACTAGCGGGAGGCGAGCAGTACTTC	CASSQGGLAGGEQYF
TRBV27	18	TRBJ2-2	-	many	TGTGCCAGCTCACCTTCGGCCGATCAACTCCGATACACCGGGGAGCTGTTTTTT	CASSPSADQLRYTGELFF
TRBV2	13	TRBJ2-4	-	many	TGTGCCAGCTCCGGATTAGCCAAAAACATTCAGTACTTC	CASSGLAKNIQYF
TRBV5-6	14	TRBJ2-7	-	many	TGTGCCAGCAGCTTATTAGGGGTTACAAACGAGCAGTACTTC	CASSLLGVTNEQYF
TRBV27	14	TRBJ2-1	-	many	TGTGCCAGCAGTCTTTACTCGGTAATCAATGAGCAGTTCTTC	CASSLYSVINEQFF
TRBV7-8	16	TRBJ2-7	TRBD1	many	TGTGCCAGCAGCGCTAATCCGGGACAGGGCGCTAACGAGCAGTACTTC	CASSANPGQGANEQYF
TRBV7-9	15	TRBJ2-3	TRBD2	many	TGTGCCAGCAGCGGACTAGCGGGAGTTCTATATACGCAGTATTTT	CASSGLAGVLYTQYF
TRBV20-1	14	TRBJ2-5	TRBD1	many	TGCAGTGCTCGAAACCAGGGGGTTGGGGAGACCCAGTACTTC	CSARNQGVGETQYF
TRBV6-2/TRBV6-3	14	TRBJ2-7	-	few	TGTGCCAGCAGGTGGGCGCCGAGCTCCTACGAGCAGTACTTC	CASRWAPSSYEQYF
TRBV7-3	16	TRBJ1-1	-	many	TGTGCCAGCAGCAAACTGACAGCAGACCCGAACACTGAAGCTTTCTTT	CASSKLTADPNTEAFF
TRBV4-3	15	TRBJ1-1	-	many	TGCGCCAGCAGCCAAGAGGGTCAGGGGCGCACTGAAGCTTTCTTT	CASSQEGQGRTEAFF
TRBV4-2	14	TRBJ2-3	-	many	TGTGCCAGCAGCCCTACCGGGAGCGCAGATACGCAGTATTTT	CASSPTGSADTQYF
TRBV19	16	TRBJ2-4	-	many	TGTGCCAGTAGTGACCGAAGGAATACAGCCAAAAACATTCAGTACTTC	CASSDRRNTAKNIQYF
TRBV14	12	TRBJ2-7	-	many	TGTGCCAGCAGCCAAGGATTCGGCGAGCAGTACTTC	CASSQGFGEQYF
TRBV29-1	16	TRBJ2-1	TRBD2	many	TGCAGCGTTGGTATGCTAGCGGGAGTTGCCTACAATGAGCAGTTCTTC	CSVGMLAGVAYNEQFF
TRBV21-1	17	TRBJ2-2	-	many	TGTGCCAGCAGCAAACTTGGCGGGAGGGGTGACACCGGGGAGCTGTTTTTT	CASSKLGGRGDTGELFF
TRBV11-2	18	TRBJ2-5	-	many	TGTGCCAGCAGCTTCCGACAATTAGGCCTGGTTCGGAATGAGACCCAGTACTTC	CASSFRQLGLVRNETQYF
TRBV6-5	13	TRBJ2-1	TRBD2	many	TGTGCCAGCAGACCCCCTAGCGGGAGGACCTTAAGCTTT	CASRPPSGRTLSF
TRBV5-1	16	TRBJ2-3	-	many	TGCGCCAGCAGTCGGGAACCTGGACAGCCCACAGATACGCAGTATTTT	CASSREPGQPTDTQYF
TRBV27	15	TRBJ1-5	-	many	TGTGCCAGCAGTTTATCGGGAGGGCTGAGTCAGCCCCAGCATTTT	CASSLSGGLSQPQHF
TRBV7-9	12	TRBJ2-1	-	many	TGTGCCAGCAGCGTTCTAGTCCGGGAGCAGTTCTTC	CASSVLVREQFF
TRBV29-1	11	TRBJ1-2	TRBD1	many	TGCAGCGTGGGACAGGGGTATGGCTACACCTTC	CSVGQGYGYTF